This T cell receptor beta chain was identified in a study of shared clonotypes between healthy human individuals. In the study overall: Three CD4 naive, three CD4 memory, two CD8 naive and one CD8 memory plate were used per donor. Study conclusions and caveats: A handful of donors showed sharing of around 5% of naive CD4 clonotypes.

Method: immunoSEQ multiplex PCR; TCRdb's copy keeps in-frame clones and lacks some. The sample records 110,000 or so clones, around two thirds being singletons. With regard to this clone: Its antigen is currently unknown.

Every donor, a Caucasian adult, lived in Nashville, Tennessee. This receptor was taken from a woman aged 25 to 39 in good health. Sequenced sample: memory CD8+ T cells sorted from blood. Indicated subset: CD45RO+ cells pooled with CCR7-negative TemRA cells.

CDR3 nucleotides: TGTGCCAGCAGTTACACCGGGACAGGAACCTCCTACGAGCAGTACTTC. Protein sequence: CASSYTGTGTSYEQYF. This chain uses TRBV6-5 with TRBJ2-7; TRBD1 aligns across 8 bases. The V and J ends lost 2 bases and 0 bases, in that order; junction bases with no gene match: 6. Germline-derived CDR1 and CDR2 are MNHEY and SVGAGI. The CDR3 is 16 residues long.